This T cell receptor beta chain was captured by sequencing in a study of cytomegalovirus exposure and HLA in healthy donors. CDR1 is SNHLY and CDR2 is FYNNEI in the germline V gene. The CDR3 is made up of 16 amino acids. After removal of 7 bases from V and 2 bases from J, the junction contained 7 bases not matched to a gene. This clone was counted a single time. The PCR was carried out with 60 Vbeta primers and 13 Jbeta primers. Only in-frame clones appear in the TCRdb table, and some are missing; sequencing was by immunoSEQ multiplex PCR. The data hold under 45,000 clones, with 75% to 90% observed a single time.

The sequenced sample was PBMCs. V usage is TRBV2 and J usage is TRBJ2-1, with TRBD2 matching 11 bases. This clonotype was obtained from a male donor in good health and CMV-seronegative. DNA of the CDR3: TGTGCCAGCACTAGACTAGCGGGAAGGGCCTACAATGAGCAGTTCTTC. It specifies CASTRLAGRAYNEQFF.